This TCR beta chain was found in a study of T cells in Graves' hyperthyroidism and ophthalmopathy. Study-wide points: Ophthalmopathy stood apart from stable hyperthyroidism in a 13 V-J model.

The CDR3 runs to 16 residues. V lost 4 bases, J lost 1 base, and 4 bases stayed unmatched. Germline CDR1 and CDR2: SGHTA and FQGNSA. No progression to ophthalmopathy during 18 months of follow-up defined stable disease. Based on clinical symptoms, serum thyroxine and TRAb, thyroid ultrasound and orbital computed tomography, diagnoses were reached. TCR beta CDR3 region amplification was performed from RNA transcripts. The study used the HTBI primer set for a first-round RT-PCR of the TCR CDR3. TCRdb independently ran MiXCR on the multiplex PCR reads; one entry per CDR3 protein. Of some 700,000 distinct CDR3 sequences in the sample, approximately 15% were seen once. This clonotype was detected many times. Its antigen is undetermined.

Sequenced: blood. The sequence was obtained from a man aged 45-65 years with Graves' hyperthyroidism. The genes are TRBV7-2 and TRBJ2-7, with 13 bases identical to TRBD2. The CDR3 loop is CASSSLGLAGSYEQYF. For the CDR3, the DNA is TGTGCCAGCAGCTCCTTGGGACTAGCGGGATCCTACGAGCAGTACTTC.